This T cell receptor (beta chain) was sequenced for a study of blood T cell repertoires in COVID-19. The wider study: The United States, Italy and Spain were the sources of the acute and convalescent COVID-19 samples. PBMCs, B-cell-depleted T cells, or T cells were the source of the cDNA or gDNA that made up the material.

This clone has a handful of counts. Per the original methods: The assay estimated nucleated cells by amplifying reference gene primers. Assay used: immunoSEQ multiplex PCR; TCRdb lists only in-frame clones, some missing. V, J and clone size derive from that table, while D and trimming were established from the DNA sequence. Of more than 90,000 clones listed, around 85% were seen once; the top ten hold around 11%. Unmatched junction bases numbered 1, after V lost 1 base and J lost 3 bases. Germline lookup yields CDR1 SGHTA and CDR2 FQGTGA. This CDR3 contains 16 residues. Sequenced material: peripheral blood. This receptor was taken from a human donor in a cohort sampled during active COVID-19. The chain couples TRBV7-3 to TRBJ2-2, with 11 bases that match TRBD2. DNA for the CDR3: TGTGCCAGCAGCTTAATAGCGGGAGGGGACACCGGGGAGCTGTTTTTT. Its translation: CASSLIAGGDTGELFF.